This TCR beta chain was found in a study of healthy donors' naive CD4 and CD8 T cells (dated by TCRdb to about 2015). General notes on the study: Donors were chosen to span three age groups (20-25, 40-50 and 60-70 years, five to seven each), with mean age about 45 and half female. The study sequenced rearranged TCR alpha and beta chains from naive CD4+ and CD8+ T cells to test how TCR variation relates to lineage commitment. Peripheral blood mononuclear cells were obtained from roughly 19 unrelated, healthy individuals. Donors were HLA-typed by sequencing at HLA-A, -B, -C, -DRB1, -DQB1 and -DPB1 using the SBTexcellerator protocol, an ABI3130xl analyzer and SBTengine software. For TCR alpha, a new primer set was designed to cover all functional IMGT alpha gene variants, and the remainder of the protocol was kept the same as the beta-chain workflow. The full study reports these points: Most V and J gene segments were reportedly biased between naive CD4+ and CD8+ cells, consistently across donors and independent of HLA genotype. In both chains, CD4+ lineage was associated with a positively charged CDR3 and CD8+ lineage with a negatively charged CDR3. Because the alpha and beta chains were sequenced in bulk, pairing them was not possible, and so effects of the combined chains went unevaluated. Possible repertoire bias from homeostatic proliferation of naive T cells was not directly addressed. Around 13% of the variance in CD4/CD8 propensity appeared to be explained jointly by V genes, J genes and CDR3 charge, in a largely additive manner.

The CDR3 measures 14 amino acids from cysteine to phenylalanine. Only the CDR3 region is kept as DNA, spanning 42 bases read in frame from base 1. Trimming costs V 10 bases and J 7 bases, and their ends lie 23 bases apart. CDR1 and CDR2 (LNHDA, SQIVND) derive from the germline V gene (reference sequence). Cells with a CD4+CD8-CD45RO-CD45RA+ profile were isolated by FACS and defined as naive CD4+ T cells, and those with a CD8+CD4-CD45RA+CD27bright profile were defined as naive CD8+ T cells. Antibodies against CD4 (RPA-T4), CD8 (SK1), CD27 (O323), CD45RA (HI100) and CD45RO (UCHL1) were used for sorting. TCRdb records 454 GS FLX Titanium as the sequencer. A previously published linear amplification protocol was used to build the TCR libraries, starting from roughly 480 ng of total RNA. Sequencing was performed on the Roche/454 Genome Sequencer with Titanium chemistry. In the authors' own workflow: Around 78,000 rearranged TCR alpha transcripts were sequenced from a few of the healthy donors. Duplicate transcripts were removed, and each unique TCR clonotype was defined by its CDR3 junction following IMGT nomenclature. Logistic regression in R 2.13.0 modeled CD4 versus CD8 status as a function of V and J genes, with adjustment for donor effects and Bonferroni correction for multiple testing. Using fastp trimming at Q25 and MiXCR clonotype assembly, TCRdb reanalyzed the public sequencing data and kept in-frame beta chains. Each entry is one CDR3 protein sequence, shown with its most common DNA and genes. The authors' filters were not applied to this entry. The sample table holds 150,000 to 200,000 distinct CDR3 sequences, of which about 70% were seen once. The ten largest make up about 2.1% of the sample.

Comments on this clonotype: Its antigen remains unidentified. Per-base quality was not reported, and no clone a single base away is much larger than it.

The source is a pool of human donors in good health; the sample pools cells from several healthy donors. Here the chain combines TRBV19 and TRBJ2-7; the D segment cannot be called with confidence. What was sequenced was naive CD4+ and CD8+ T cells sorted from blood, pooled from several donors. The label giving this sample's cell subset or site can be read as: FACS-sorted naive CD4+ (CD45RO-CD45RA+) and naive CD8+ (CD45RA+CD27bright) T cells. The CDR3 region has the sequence CATGRVHAYSEQYF. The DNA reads TGTGCCACTGGAAGAGTTCATGCCTACTCGGAGCAGTACTTC.